This T cell receptor (beta chain) is from a study of cytomegalovirus exposure and HLA in healthy donors listed by TCRdb under 2017. As for the study more broadly: In an earlier analysis of under 600 of the donors, around 300 Gb of sequence data and 120 million or so unique TCR beta sequences from 180 million or so T cells were reported. The T cell repertoires of several hundred subjects were profiled by immunosequencing and related to cytomegalovirus serostatus. The study aimed to test whether signatures of past pathogen exposure could be identified by cataloging public T cell receptors. Rather than using new phenotypic data, the later analysis identified candidate immune exposures from TCR beta sequences and from how often those sequences occurred across donors. Donor age, sex, ethnicity and CMV serostatus were collected together with the repertoire data. An earlier analysis of a few hundred of the donors applied high-throughput TCR beta sequencing to assess whether each TCR beta V gene segment acted as functional or pseudogenic. About 300 gigabases of sequencing data and approximately 85 million unique TCR sequences were included in an early release covering over 600 HLA-typed donors. High-throughput TCR immunosequencing, statistical association of individual TCRs with disease status, and machine learning were combined to predict cytomegalovirus infection status. Across some 400 genotyped donors of the cohort, an average of about 250,000 unique TCR beta nucleotide sequences per donor were sequenced, and 15% to 20% of those sequences were non-productive. Genome-wide SNP genotypes for about 55% of the roughly 670 donors were used in a later genetic analysis, which treated that subset as a discovery cohort. In a later analysis, previously published TCR beta repertoires from 550 to 700 donors were re-analyzed and high-resolution HLA genotyping was added so that TCR occurrence patterns could be studied. The number of donors typed differed by locus, with about 629-630 for A, B, C, DRB1 and DQB1, around 500 for DQA1, about 610 for DPA1, and around 430 for DPB1. Class I and class II HLA loci were covered by the typing at four-digit resolution. Several DR-DQ haplotypes were treated as single units for association and clustering because of strong linkage in the cohort. Of the 300 to 500 genotyped donors, 65% to 90% were placed in the genetic ancestry cluster associated with self-reported Caucasian donors. All discovery cohort repertoires had been generated using a single sequencing platform. A separate validation cohort of roughly 130 different subjects was used in addition to the roughly 670-subject first cohort. On the study overall, not on this receptor specifically: In vitro tests confirmed that three of the cytomegalovirus-associated TCR beta chains recognize cytomegalovirus antigens. The classifier was reported to diagnose cytomegalovirus status with high specificity and sensitivity in both the original cohort and the validation cohort. While some public TCRs were present in many individuals, most TCR sequences turned up only very rarely across donors. Specific HLA alleles were associated with roughly 16,000 TCR beta sequences at a false discovery rate of 0.05 in a later analysis. According to a later analysis, parvovirus B19, influenza, CMV and Epstein-Barr virus appeared linked to several top co-occurrence clusters. In this cohort, only TCR beta chains were sequenced, and detectable features were limited by the absence of alpha or paired-chain data. Because HLA typing was missing for some donors at each locus, association tests included only the typed subset. A later analysis found that HLA-associated TCR beta chains were more clonally expanded and had lower generation probabilities than equally common non-associated chains. Correlated functional status among segregating V segments might be attributable to linkage disequilibrium, but an unknown experimental factor could not be ruled out. A total of 164 TCR beta chains were listed by the study as associated with cytomegalovirus. The 87-base-pair reads could not distinguish some IMGT-functional V segments, including TRBV6-2 and TRBV6-3, so those segments were excluded. It was suggested by the authors that the approach could potentially be generalized to other disease states and immunological phenotypes. A later genetic analysis associated a missense DCLRE1C variant with V-gene and J-gene trimming of TCR beta chains, and an independent cohort replicated the association. When HLA alleles, especially DR and DQ, strongly co-occurred, TCR associations were difficult to assign to individual alleles. A further reported finding was that TCR beta sequences accurately predicted the HLA-A and HLA-B alleles for most subjects in the first cohort. About 15 rarely observed V segments, including chromosome 9 orphons, were excluded from the earlier analysis of approximately 600 of the donors because counts were too low. In a later analysis, most CMV-associated TCR beta chains were found to appear HLA-restricted, with HLA associations seemingly driven largely by CMV exposure. In a later analysis, TCR association rates were found to vary across HLA loci, with the most associated TCRs seen for DRB1 alleles and the fewest for HLA-C alleles. A cluster of highly shared sequence variants was judged likely to be a technical artifact of the sequencing pipeline. Sequencing depth was assumed to be roughly uniform across donors in the presence/absence analyses, though that assumption may not hold. The only immune exposure information available for the cohort was CMV serostatus. Compared with the roughly 720-donor mean, donors in an Asian-associated ancestry cluster had fewer N-insertions in productive TCRs, according to a later genetic analysis. In an earlier analysis of about 600 of the donors, most TCR beta V segments appeared in productive rearrangements about 87% or about 30% of the time, broadly matching IMGT annotations.

Remarks on this clone: Its target antigen remains unknown. Per-nucleotide qualities are absent, and no much larger clonotype sits a single base away.

Deletion took 8 bases off V and 5 bases off J, with a span of 15 bases between the germline ends. The CDR3 starts with the cysteine, ends with the phenylalanine, and has 14 residues. Here the CDR3 DNA is all that survives: 42 bases in frame from base 1. The germline V gene supplies CDR1 SNHLY and CDR2 FYNNEI. The cohort comprised some 700 healthy bone marrow donors. At the time of sampling, every cohort member was nominally healthy, though immune exposures that went unrecorded were likely present. CMV serostatus was recorded as positive for almost 300 and negative for about 50% of the roughly 670 cohort members, whereas no CMV serostatus was recorded for the donor in question. A peripheral blood sample was collected from each donor, and TCR beta sequencing was performed on peripheral blood mononuclear cells. Genomic DNA extraction from the blood cell samples was performed with the Qiagen DNeasy Blood Extraction Kit.

The library was built by means of the immunoSEQ multiplex PCR assay. For the multiplex PCR, a mixture combining 60 forward primers for TCR Vbeta segments and 13 reverse primers for TCR Jbeta segments was used. A multiplex PCR assay on genomic DNA amplified the CDR3 region of rearranged TCR beta genes. The amplified TCR beta libraries were sequenced on the Illumina HiSeq System as 87-base-pair reads. The paper's processing steps were these. In a later analysis, roughly 80 million unique TCR beta chains were counted across the roughly 700 repertoires, and roughly 11 million of these chains were shared by at least two donors. A nearest-neighbor algorithm error-corrected the raw reads and collapsed the reads into unique sequences, merging closely related sequences to remove PCR and sequencing errors. Alignment of CDR3 sequences to IMGT reference sequences was used to assign V, D and J gene segments. Each retained sequence needed at least a six-nucleotide match to both a V gene segment and a J gene segment. A rearrangement counted as productive if the CDR3 had no stop codons and remained in frame with V and J, and every other rearrangement counted as non-productive. Following IMGT convention, CDR3 was defined as the stretch from the second conserved V-encoded cysteine up to the conserved J-encoded phenylalanine. Sequences without an unambiguous match to a single V gene segment were excluded from the earlier analysis of several hundred of the donors. In an earlier analysis of approximately 560 of the donors, a V segment was called functional when productive rearrangements were above 56.7%, and segregating when the standard deviation between donors exceeded 5%. A statistical classification framework was developed to diagnose cytomegalovirus status using the catalog of TCR beta chain sequences. V and J gene assignment, in a later analysis, came from comparing TCR nucleotide sequences with IMGT/GENE-DB human TR gene sequences. A later analysis assigned CDR3 sequences and most-parsimonious VDJ recombination scenarios with the TCRdist pipeline. In a later analysis, each TCR beta chain was defined by its CDR3 amino acid sequence together with its V-gene family, and reads lacking a unique V-gene family were excluded. To address suspected cross-contamination and a sequencing artifact, a later analysis removed roughly 580 highly shared, low-generation-probability nucleotide sequences. In a later analysis, a clonal expansion index was calculated for each public chain from normalized within-repertoire ranks of inferred template counts. A later analysis computed generation probabilities with a VDJ recombination model fitted to out-of-frame rearrangements, and checked the results against IGoR. In a later analysis, TCR-TCR, TCR-HLA and TCR-CMV co-occurrence was scored with hypergeometric tests, and a repertoire-size bias correction was applied to TCR pairs. False discovery rates were estimated in a later analysis by permuting HLA or CMV assignments 20 times. In a later analysis, co-occurring TCRs were grouped using DBSCAN, and TCRdist sequence similarity was added for clustering within HLA-allele-positive subsets. For co-occurrence clustering, repertoires with fewer than 30,000 or more than 120,000 public chains were excluded, along with four or five repertoires with anomalous nucleotide sharing. TCRdb limited this immuneACCESS table to in-frame rearrangements with V and J called. A share of clones is missing; checked studies link under half to unresolved V genes, and the rest is unexplained. V and J calls and clone size follow that table, whereas D and trimming were derived from the DNA. This sample is represented by 160,000 or so clones; 72% of them were singletons. 2% to 2.5% of the sample is in the top ten clones.

The specimen sequenced was PBMCs. The chain is assembled from TRBV2 and TRBJ2-2, with the D gene too uncertain to name. The sequence came from a human donor in good health. The CDR3 has the sequence CASAPGIETGELFF. The DNA sequence is as follows: TGTGCCAGCGCCCCGGGTATAGAAACCGGGGAGCTGTTTTTT.